This entry describes one T cell receptor (beta chain). Per the germline V gene, CDR1 is SGHRS and CDR2 is YFSETQ. The V end lost 0 bases, the J end lost 0 bases, and 13 bases lay between the germline ends. The length of the CDR3 is 16 residues. The record originates from a study of blood T cell repertoires in COVID-19. Turning to the study itself: From the United States, Italy and Spain came samples of acute and convalescent COVID-19. PBMCs, B-cell-depleted T cells, or T cells were the source of the cDNA or gDNA that made up the material.

As originally analysed: Reference gene primer amplification yielded estimated nucleated cell counts. Some clones are missing from TCRdb's copy, which holds only in-frame ones; the method was immunoSEQ multiplex PCR. That table furnishes V, J and clone size, whereas the DNA furnished D and trimming. Of about 110,000 clones in the sample, 75% to 95% were seen once. This TCR was sampled from a woman in her twenties or thirties with acute or convalescent COVID-19. Material: peripheral blood. The chain links TRBV5-1 to TRBJ2-7, with D tentatively TRBD2 (6 bases). Written as DNA, the CDR3 is TGCGCCAGCAGCTTGGCTTGGGGGGATTACTCCTACGAGCAGTACTTC. Encoded protein: CASSLAWGDYSYEQYF.